This TCR beta chain was documented in a study of T cell clonotyping in hematopoietic cell transplantation. Concerning this clone itself: Its antigen is unknown.

Here immunoSEQ multiplex PCR was the method, and the copy in TCRdb shows in-frame clones only, minus some. The sample lists approximately 12,000 clones; roughly 87% were seen once. Findings and caveats of the study: Pathologically expanded recipient clonotypes increased progressively from day 30 to day 180 as diversity fell.

This CDR3 contains 15 residues. V lost 5 bases to trimming and J lost 5 bases, with 15 bases between them. CDR1 and CDR2 from the germline V gene are SEHNR and FQNEAQ (reference sequence). The V call is TRBV7-9, the J call TRBJ1-4, with D tentatively TRBD1 (5 bases). The sequenced sample was PBMCs, obtained 100 days after allogeneic stem cell transplant. The receptor was isolated from a female patient between 55 and 75 years old who had an allogeneic stem cell transplant from an unrelated donor, so the T cells may come from the graft donor. Some clones in this sample may be carry-over from other donors' samples. In DNA, the CDR3 is TGTGCCAGCAGCCCCCCGGGGGTAACGAATGAAAAACTGTTTTTT. Residues: CASSPPGVTNEKLFF.